These T cell receptor beta chains were read from a single sample in a study of high-grade serous ovarian cancer treatment subgroups. TCRdb's copy holds only in-frame clones and misses some; the assay was immunoSEQ multiplex PCR. The data show approximately 6,600 clones, with 60% to 85% seen just once and 5.5% to 8% held by the top ten. The specimen sequenced was tumor tissue. These receptors were obtained from a human donor with high-grade serous ovarian cancer. The CDR3 runs from the conserved cysteine through the conserved F or W. A D gene is named only where the DNA matches it firmly. Part of the rows lack a size; the others show once, few, many or a class for expanded clones.

TRBJ2-1 . TRBD2 22 TRBV9 CASSPRIPFGLAGGSSYNEQFF TGTGCCAGCAGCCCTCGTATTCCATTTGGACTAGCGGGCGGAAGCTCCTACAATGAGCAGTTCTTC
TRBJ2-1 . TRBD1 19 TRBV2 CASRRGQGTSTAGYNEQFF TGTGCCAGCAGGCGGGGACAGGGGACTTCTACCGCGGGTTACAATGAGCAGTTCTTC
TRBJ2-1 once . 15 TRBV9 CASSVDPSSYNEQFF TGTGCCAGCAGCGTAGACCCGAGCTCCTACAATGAGCAGTTCTTC
TRBJ2-3 . . 14 TRBV5-1 CASSPGHYTDTQYF TGCGCCAGCAGCCCCGGACACTACACAGATACGCAGTATTTT
TRBJ1-4 . TRBD1 18 TRBV28 CASSLSHLDRVANEKLFF TGTGCCAGCAGTTTATCCCACCTCGACAGGGTAGCTAATGAAAAACTGTTTTTT
TRBJ1-1 once . 14 TRBV6-1 CASSLGQMNTEAFF TGTGCCAGCAGCCTTGGACAGATGAACACTGAAGCTTTCTTT
TRBJ2-2 few TRBD1 16 TRBV19 CASRTETGATTGELFF TGTGCCAGTAGAACCGAGACAGGGGCGACCACCGGGGAGCTGTTTTTT
TRBJ2-3 . . 15 TRBV5-1 CASSLSWQNTDTQYF TGCGCCAGCAGCTTGTCTTGGCAGAACACAGATACGCAGTATTTT
TRBJ2-7 large TRBD2 15 TRBV5-4 CASSLLAGGPGEQYF TGTGCCAGCAGCTTACTAGCGGGAGGGCCGGGTGAGCAGTACTTC
TRBJ2-2 . . 13 TRBV28 CASSARALGELFF TGTGCCAGCAGTGCGAGGGCCCTTGGGGAGCTGTTTTTT
TRBJ2-5 . . 17 TRBV14 CASSQDRIGALGETQYF TGTGCCAGCAGCCAAGATCGAATAGGGGCCCTGGGGGAGACCCAGTACTTC
TRBJ1-2 . . 14 TRBV19 CASSIEDLNYGYTF TGTGCCAGTAGTATTGAAGATCTTAACTATGGCTACACCTTC
TRBJ1-5 . . 12 TRBV19 CAVSKSSQPQHF TGTGCCGTTAGTAAGTCAAGTCAGCCCCAGCATTTT
TRBJ2-5 . . 16 TRBV11-2 CASSFWGNTGQETQYF TGTGCCAGCAGCTTTTGGGGGAACACAGGGCAAGAGACCCAGTACTTC
TRBJ2-7 . . 13 TRBV6-1 CASSQDHSYEQYF TGTGCCAGCAGCCAGGACCACTCCTACGAGCAGTACTTC
TRBJ2-7 . TRBD2 16 TRBV15 CATSRDRLAGVYEQYF TGTGCCACCAGCAGAGATAGACTAGCGGGAGTGTACGAGCAGTACTTC
TRBJ2-2 . . 13 TRBV5-1 CASSFGYTGELFF TGCGCCAGCAGCTTTGGGTACACCGGGGAGCTGTTTTTT
TRBJ2-6 . . 12 TRBV2 CASSSQRAVLTF TGTGCCAGCAGTTCCCAGCGGGCCGTCCTGACTTTC
TRBJ1-3 . . 12 TRBV6-5 CASSASGNTIYF TGTGCCAGCTCCGCTTCTGGAAACACCATATATTTT
TRBJ2-7 once . 16 TRBV5-6 CASSSDYDRATYEQYF TGTGCCAGCAGCTCGGACTACGACAGGGCTACGTACGAGCAGTACTTC
TRBJ2-5 . TRBD2 15 TRBV10-3 CAISEVTSGQETQYF TGTGCCATCAGTGAGGTCACTAGCGGCCAAGAGACCCAGTACTTC
TRBJ2-7 . . 15 TRBV7-2 CASSLVQGGNYEQYF TGTGCCAGCAGCTTAGTTCAGGGGGGGAACTACGAGCAGTACTTC
TRBJ1-2 . . 16 TRBV4-3 CASSQEYGSRYYGYTF TGCGCCAGCAGCCAAGAATACGGCAGTCGATACTATGGCTACACCTTC
TRBJ2-5 . TRBD2 14 TRBV5-1 CASSSGGVQETQYF TGCGCCAGCAGCTCGGGGGGTGTTCAAGAGACCCAGTACTTC
TRBJ2-7 . TRBD1 15 TRBV6-5 CASSLDRGPPYEQYF TGTGCCAGCAGTTTGGACAGGGGGCCCCCCTACGAGCAGTACTTC
TRBJ1-1 once TRBD1 15 TRBV9 CASSVGQGLNTEAFF TGTGCCAGCAGCGTCGGACAGGGGTTGAACACTGAAGCTTTCTTT
TRBJ1-4 . . 15 TRBV28 CASSTRRGSNEKLFF TGTGCCAGCAGTACGCGGCGGGGTTCTAATGAAAAACTGTTTTTT
TRBJ2-1 once . 14 TRBV2 CASSVKQGYNEQFF TGTGCCAGCAGTGTAAAGCAGGGGTACAATGAGCAGTTCTTC
TRBJ1-3 . . 13 TRBV9 CASSVADGNTIYF TGTGCCAGCAGCGTAGCGGATGGAAACACCATATATTTT
TRBJ2-3 . . 16 TRBV11-3 CASSPLIPGAADTQYF TGTGCCAGCAGCCCCCTGATACCGGGGGCCGCAGATACGCAGTATTTT
TRBJ2-6 . . 17 TRBV19 CASSKGPRDSGANVLTF TGTGCCAGTAGTAAGGGACCGAGGGACTCTGGGGCCAACGTCCTGACTTTC
TRBJ2-1 . . 17 TRBV29-1 CSVVGRDSLFKRDEQFF TGCAGCGTTGTCGGCAGGGACTCTCTTTTTAAACGCGATGAGCAGTTCTTC
TRBJ2-5 medium-sized . 14 TRBV10-2 CASSESGYQETQYF TGCGCCAGCAGTGAGTCGGGGTACCAAGAGACCCAGTACTTC
TRBJ1-1 . . 13 TRBV7-9 CASSVSKALEAFF TGTGCCAGCAGCGTGTCAAAGGCCCTTGAAGCTTTCTTT
TRBJ1-5 medium-sized . 18 TRBV15 CATSRDTGKGLSNQPQHF TGTGCCACCAGCAGAGATACGGGGAAGGGGCTGAGCAATCAGCCCCAGCATTTT